The 8 T cell receptor beta chains listed next were all sequenced from one sample in a study of T cells in Graves' hyperthyroidism and ophthalmopathy. TCR beta CDR3 region amplification was performed from RNA transcripts. The TCR CDR3 first-round RT-PCR relied on the HTBI primer set. One entry per CDR3 protein results from TCRdb running MiXCR on the multiplex PCR reads. The data show approximately 600,000 distinct CDR3 sequences, 14% to 15% seen once. The sample was blood. These receptors all stem from a woman in her thirties or forties with Graves' ophthalmopathy.

This clonotype was recorded many times. V usage is TRBV6-1 and J usage is TRBJ2-2, with 8 bases matching TRBD2. This CDR3 is built from 15 residues. Germline V lookup: CDR1 MNHNS, CDR2 SASEGT. V lost 6 bases to trimming and J lost 2 bases; unmatched junction nucleotides: 5. CDR3 amino acids: CASRPAGANTGELFF. In DNA form, the CDR3 reads TGTGCCAGCAGGCCAGCGGGAGCAAACACCGGGGAGCTGTTTTTT.

This clonotype was counted many times. The chain joins TRBV7-6 to TRBJ2-7; D is undetermined. Trimming left V 1 base short and J 1 base short, with 11 bases between. The CDR3 runs 15 residues. The germline CDR1 and CDR2 sequences are SGHVS and FNYEAQ. CDR3 loop: CASSLGAVVSYEQYF. The CDR3 region has the DNA TGTGCCAGCAGCTTAGGGGCAGTAGTTTCCTACGAGCAGTACTTC.

This clonotype has at least ten counts. The rearrangement joins TRBV7-8 to TRBJ1-1; the D is unclear. Germline V gene data show CDR1 as SGHVS and CDR2 as FQNEAQ. The CDR3 has 14 amino acids. V lost 2 bases and J lost 2, with 9 bases in between. In nucleotides, the CDR3 is TGTGCCAGCAGCTTAAGCTGGGAAAACACTGAAGCTTTCTTT. Protein: CASSLSWENTEAFF.

This clonotype was detected ten times or more. The chain combines TRBV6-1 with TRBJ2-7, with TRBD2 matching 7 bases. The ends lost 7 bases at V and 0 bases at J; junction bases unmatched: 9. This CDR3 has 15 residues. Germline CDR1 and CDR2: MNHNS and SASEGT. This CDR3 reads CASTPSGFSSYEQYF. The CDR3, as DNA: TGTGCCAGCACGCCTAGCGGCTTTAGCTCCTACGAGCAGTACTTC.

This clonotype showed up many times. J is TRBJ2-7 and V is TRBV12-3 or TRBV12-4; 7 positions match TRBD1. The CDR3 contains 14 residues. V dropped 6 bases and J dropped 2; count of bases not matched to a gene: 7. The DNA of the CDR3 is TGTGCCAGCAGCCCCGGGACAGCTACCTACGAGCAGTACTTC. Its translation is CASSPGTATYEQYF.

This clonotype has just a few counts. V gene TRBV10-3 combines with J gene TRBJ2-5, with D possibly being TRBD1 (6 bases). CDR3 length: 14 residues. Germline CDR1 reads ENHRY; CDR2 reads SYGVKD. Trimming cost V 3 bases and J 2 bases, with 10 bases left between them. In nucleotides, the CDR3 is TGTGCCATCAGTGATAGCGACAGGCAAGAGACCCAGTACTTC. Its translation: CAISDSDRQETQYF.

CDR3 in DNA: TGTGCCAGTAGTTTTCACCGGGACGTGTTGAACACTGAAGCTTTCTTT. It is translated as CASSFHRDVLNTEAFF. The chain couples TRBV19 to TRBJ1-1, with D tentatively TRBD1 (5 bases). In germline, CDR1 is LNHDA, CDR2 SQIVND (reference sequence). The CDR3 contains 16 residues. The V end lost 5 bases, the J end lost 0 bases, and 16 bases lay between the germline ends.

There are many counts of this clonotype. J is TRBJ1-1 and V is TRBV4-1; 8 bases agree with TRBD1. The length of the CDR3 is 16 residues. Germline V CDR1 and CDR2: MGHRA, YSYEKL. V trimming: 3 bases; J trimming: 5 bases; junction bases outside the gene matches: 11. The CDR3, as DNA: TGCGCCAGCAGCCATGGGAGAGGCAGGGGGCTGACTGAAGCTTTCTTT. As protein: CASSHGRGRGLTEAFF.